Listed below are T cell receptor beta chains from one sample, sequenced in a study of cytomegalovirus exposure and HLA in healthy donors. Sequenced by immunoSEQ multiplex PCR; TCRdb stores in-frame clones only, minus some. Here the sample spans about 250,000 clones, about 88% being singletons. Sequenced sample: PBMCs. Receptors were obtained from a man younger than 35 in good health and CMV-seropositive. Each CDR3 is given with its conserved first and last residue. The order of the fields is V gene, clone size, CDR3 protein. Some rows mark clone size as missing; the rest say once, few, many or name a class of expanded clone.

v_call: TRBV18
clone_size: -
cdr3_aa: CASSPVGVNSRETQYF

v_call: TRBV27
clone_size: few
cdr3_aa: CASSPTGTAYEQYF

v_call: TRBV7-2
clone_size: -
cdr3_aa: CASSLRGQGTSTGELFF

v_call: TRBV6-5
clone_size: -
cdr3_aa: CASSYERAVSYEQYF

v_call: TRBV6-5
clone_size: -
cdr3_aa: CASSPRGSTEAFF

v_call: TRBV5-1
clone_size: -
cdr3_aa: CASSPWRTHQETQYF

v_call: TRBV13
clone_size: -
cdr3_aa: CASSLGLSYEQYF

v_call: TRBV7-6
clone_size: -
cdr3_aa: CASSLTQPEGLDEQYF

v_call: TRBV28
clone_size: -
cdr3_aa: CASSPRDRDAYGYTF

v_call: TRBV6-1
clone_size: -
cdr3_aa: CASSLGTYEQYF

v_call: TRBV19
clone_size: few
cdr3_aa: CASTPGTARRVNTEAFF

v_call: TRBV5-1
clone_size: once
cdr3_aa: CASSWGDREDYGYTF

v_call: TRBV5-1
clone_size: few
cdr3_aa: CASSVGNTEAFF

v_call: TRBV28
clone_size: -
cdr3_aa: CASSLGEVTSKFF

v_call: TRBV28
clone_size: -
cdr3_aa: CASSLPLGGTIYF

v_call: TRBV6-1
clone_size: -
cdr3_aa: CASSEQTGGITEAFF

v_call: TRBV5-4
clone_size: -
cdr3_aa: CASSKGTSGQGTYNEQFF

v_call: TRBV5-1
clone_size: once
cdr3_aa: CASSSGQLGGNTEAFF

v_call: TRBV30
clone_size: -
cdr3_aa: CAWRVGELAGGSDTGELFF

v_call: TRBV4-3
clone_size: -
cdr3_aa: CASSQDVDQPQHF

v_call: TRBV27
clone_size: -
cdr3_aa: CASSTGTSGNYNEQFF

v_call: TRBV7-9
clone_size: -
cdr3_aa: CASSNSGRALVYTQYF

v_call: TRBV10-3
clone_size: -
cdr3_aa: CAISGGQVDGYTF

v_call: TRBV5-1
clone_size: -
cdr3_aa: CASSSTGFTTNEKLFF

v_call: TRBV21-1
clone_size: -
cdr3_aa: CASTTGDEQYF

v_call: TRBV18
clone_size: once
cdr3_aa: CASSPGTGGYEQYF

v_call: TRBV7-9
clone_size: -
cdr3_aa: CASSLISYEQYF

v_call: TRBV29-1
clone_size: once
cdr3_aa: CSGMNTEAFF

v_call: TRBV5-6
clone_size: few
cdr3_aa: CASSLGGRVYGYTF

v_call: TRBV2
clone_size: -
cdr3_aa: CASSDGGGYTF

v_call: TRBV29-1
clone_size: -
cdr3_aa: CSVDSNRAGYTF

v_call: TRBV2
clone_size: -
cdr3_aa: CASSADSAQETQYF

v_call: TRBV2
clone_size: once
cdr3_aa: CASREVRGAEAFF

v_call: TRBV6-1
clone_size: -
cdr3_aa: CASSGYGGDGYTF

v_call: TRBV6-6
clone_size: -
cdr3_aa: CASRPPTSGGGETQYF

v_call: TRBV5-1
clone_size: -
cdr3_aa: CASSDPRVAGNTEAFF

v_call: TRBV6-6
clone_size: -
cdr3_aa: CASSPADRGDEQYF

v_call: TRBV4-2
clone_size: -
cdr3_aa: CASSSTVTNTGELFF

v_call: TRBV11-3
clone_size: -
cdr3_aa: CASSSRDGGQETQYF

v_call: TRBV27
clone_size: -
cdr3_aa: CASSLSGQGPNYEQYF

v_call: TRBV30
clone_size: -
cdr3_aa: CAWSVRGGGGYGYTF

v_call: TRBV30
clone_size: -
cdr3_aa: CAWGTGLSSYEQYF

v_call: TRBV6-1
clone_size: -
cdr3_aa: CASSDGWGINQPQHF

v_call: TRBV4-3
clone_size: -
cdr3_aa: CASSQDQMLVTDTQYF

v_call: TRBV7-9
clone_size: -
cdr3_aa: CASAVRVGDEQFF

v_call: TRBV5-6
clone_size: -
cdr3_aa: CASSWGAGETQYF

v_call: TRBV18
clone_size: -
cdr3_aa: CASSPPWGAYEQYF

v_call: TRBV11-2
clone_size: -
cdr3_aa: CASSFDRGPEAFF

v_call: TRBV27
clone_size: -
cdr3_aa: CASSSLAVYGYTF

v_call: TRBV5-4
clone_size: -
cdr3_aa: CASSLPRASGTDTQYF

v_call: TRBV6-5
clone_size: -
cdr3_aa: CASSYSWGERGNEQFF

v_call: TRBV11-2
clone_size: -
cdr3_aa: CASSPPGTSGFLQYF

v_call: TRBV9
clone_size: -
cdr3_aa: CASSVDHTDTQYF

v_call: TRBV5-1
clone_size: -
cdr3_aa: CASSTGTTLNNEQFF